The 15 T cell receptor beta chains presented below share a single source sample, sequenced in a study of T cell responses to AZD1222 COVID-19 vaccine. Data came from immunoSEQ multiplex PCR; TCRdb stores just in-frame clones and leaves some out. The sample has fewer than 200,000 clones, roughly 92% seen once; the top ten hold 1.6%. The sequenced sample was peripheral blood, obtained on day 0 of AZD1222 vaccination. The origin of the receptors is an adult in good health.

The chain employs TRBV7-6 and TRBJ2-2; 8 nucleotides align to TRBD2. This CDR3 has 19 amino acids. Germline V gene lookup returns CDR1 SGHVS and CDR2 FNYEAQ. V shed 1 base, J shed 5 bases, and the junction held 15 bases outside the gene matches. The CDR3 bases are TGTGCCAGCAGCTTAGGTCCAGCGGGGGCCCTTGACGATACCGGGGAGCTGTTTTTT. It codes for CASSLGPAGALDDTGELFF.

The chain joins TRBV14 to TRBJ1-2; unclear D gene. V shed 3 bases and J shed 2 bases, with 10 bases lying between them. This CDR3 spans 14 amino acids. Germline CDR1 SGHDN, CDR2 FVKESK. CDR3 protein: CASSHLGSNYGYTF. As DNA, the CDR3 is TGTGCCAGCAGCCATCTAGGGTCGAACTATGGCTACACCTTC.

This chain connects TRBV29-1 to TRBJ2-2; TRBD2 is a possible D gene (5 bases). Deletions cut 7 bases from V and 0 bases from J, with 12 bases between. The CDR3 is 14 amino acids. Germline V gene sequence: CDR1 SQVTM, CDR2 ANQGSEA. The CDR3 region has the DNA TGCAGCGCTCGGGAAAACGCGAACACCGGGGAGCTGTTTTTT. Protein sequence: CSARENANTGELFF.

The chain employs TRBV27 and TRBJ2-7; 9 bases are shared with TRBD2. The CDR3 totals 15 residues. V lost 6 bases to trimming and J lost 0 bases; unmatched junction nucleotides: 6. CDR1 and CDR2 (germline): MNHEY, SMNVEV (reference sequence). The CDR3 loop is CASRASGTSSYEQYF. CDR3 DNA sequence: TGTGCCAGCAGGGCTAGCGGGACGAGCTCCTACGAGCAGTACTTC.

The rearrangement uses TRBV18 and TRBJ1-2; D ambiguous. The germline gives CDR1 KGHSH, CDR2 LQKENI. The CDR3 is 15 residues long. Trimming left V 5 bases short and J 0 bases short, with 13 bases between. The CDR3: CASSSDLLTNYGYTF. As DNA, the CDR3 is TGTGCCAGCTCATCCGACTTATTGACTAACTATGGCTACACCTTC.

The J gene is TRBJ1-1, the V gene TRBV27; D uncertain. V shed 5 bases and J shed 1 base, with 11 bases lying between them. CDR3 size: 14 residues. Germline assignment: CDR1 MNHEY and CDR2 SMNVEV (reference sequence). CDR3 residues: CASSPRTENTEAFF. The CDR3 nucleotides read TGTGCCAGCAGTCCACGCACAGAGAACACTGAAGCTTTCTTT.

The rearrangement links TRBV13 to TRBJ2-7; 11 bases match TRBD2. Trimming removed 7 bases from V and 0 bases from J; junction bases left unmatched: 2. The CDR3 is made up of 14 amino acids. Per the germline V gene, CDR1 is PRHDT and CDR2 is FYEKMQ (reference sequence). The CDR3 sequence: CASTTSGSSYEQYF. CDR3 DNA sequence: TGTGCCAGCACCACTAGCGGGAGCTCCTACGAGCAGTACTTC.

The J gene is TRBJ1-1, the V gene TRBV7-3, with no clear D. The CDR3 is 13 amino acids. CDR1 is SGHTA and CDR2 is FQGTGA in the germline V gene. Trimming cost V 5 bases and J 5 bases, with 12 bases left between them. CDR3 in amino acids: CASSPDPGTEAFF. The CDR3 nucleotides read TGTGCCAGCAGCCCAGACCCTGGGACTGAAGCTTTCTTT.

The rearrangement joins TRBV4-1 to TRBJ2-6, with 11 bases identical to TRBD2. The CDR3 spans 17 residues. The J segment lost 4 bases and the V segment lost 3 bases, leaving 5 bases of the junction unmatched. Germline V gene sequence: CDR1 MGHRA, CDR2 YSYEKL. The CDR3 DNA is TGCGCCAGCAGCCAGGTAGCGGGGGGGCACGGGGCCAACGTCCTGACTTTC. Encoded protein: CASSQVAGGHGANVLTF.

The chain combines TRBV4-1 with TRBJ1-3; the D is unclear. The CDR3 spans 16 residues. CDR1 and CDR2 from the germline V gene are MGHRA and YSYEKL. Trimming removed 1 base at V and 1 base at J, with 11 bases between. Here the CDR3 DNA reads TGCGCCAGCAGCCAAGCTCCCGGGTATTCTGGAAACACCATATATTTT. It yields the protein CASSQAPGYSGNTIYF.

The gene calls are TRBV7-2 and TRBJ1-3, with 9 bases aligning to TRBD1. Germline V gives CDR1 SGHTA, CDR2 FQGNSA. CDR3 length: 16 amino acids. The trim removed 0 bases at V and 9 bases at J, leaving 9 bases unmatched. The CDR3 region has the DNA TGTGCCAGCAGCTTAGCATGGGACAGGGCTATCAGCACCATATATTTT. It yields the protein CASSLAWDRAISTIYF.

The rearrangement joins TRBV4-1 to TRBJ1-2; 7 bases map to TRBD1. The CDR3 is 16 residues long. J was trimmed by 4 bases and V by 1 base; bases with no gene match: 9. The germline gives CDR1 MGHRA, CDR2 YSYEKL. CDR3 nucleotide sequence: TGCGCCAGCAGCCAAGTCTTGGGACAGCGGGTCTATGGCTACACCTTC. It yields the protein CASSQVLGQRVYGYTF.

The V gene is TRBV6-2 or TRBV6-3, the J gene TRBJ1-1; perhaps TRBD1 as D (6 bases). Germline-derived CDR1 and CDR2 are MNHEY and SVGEGT. The CDR3 extends over 15 amino acids. Trimming left V 2 bases short and J 0 bases short, with 10 bases between. The CDR3 loop reads CASSYGGAMNTEAFF. CDR3 sequence (DNA): TGTGCCAGCAGTTACGGGGGGGCGATGAACACTGAAGCTTTCTTT.

The V gene is TRBV3-1 (or the pseudogene TRBV3-2), the J gene TRBJ1-2; D remains unclear. CDR1 LGHDT and CDR2 YNNKEL come from the germline V gene (reference sequence). The CDR3 contains 16 residues. Between the trimmed V and J ends, which lost 2 bases and 5 bases, there was a span of 18 bases. The CDR3 bases are TGTGCCAGCAGCCAAAACTTGAACCCAGGATATTATGGCTACACCTTC. This gives the protein CASSQNLNPGYYGYTF.

The chain combines TRBV5-1 with TRBJ1-5, with a weak D call TRBD1 (5 bases). Trimming left V 4 bases short and J 3 bases short, with 14 bases between. Germline V gives CDR1 SGHRS, CDR2 YFSETQ. The CDR3 consists of 15 residues. The CDR3 nucleotides read TGCGCCAGCAGCCTGTTGGGGGGACTCAATCAGCCCCAGCATTTT. This encodes CASSLLGGLNQPQHF.